The clone carrying this T cell receptor (beta chain) was recorded at least ten times. Each diagnosis was grounded in clinical symptoms, serum thyroxine and TRAb, thyroid ultrasound, and orbital computed tomography. The data were taken from a study of T cells in Graves' hyperthyroidism and ophthalmopathy. Regions amplified from RNA transcripts were the TCR beta CDR3 regions. A first-round RT-PCR of the TCR CDR3 used the HTBI primer set. TCRdb analysed the multiplex PCR reads with MiXCR anew, one entry per CDR3 protein. This table holds hundreds of thousands of distinct CDR3 sequences, around 15% found once. Trimming took 4 bases from V and 3 from J, leaving 13 bases between them. This CDR3 contains 14 residues. Germline CDR1 reads MDHEN; CDR2 reads SYDVKM.

The chain uses TRBV28 and TRBJ2-7; D not resolved. The sequencing input was blood. This clonotype was obtained from a woman aged 18-29 years with Graves' hyperthyroidism. The CDR3 region has the DNA TGTGCCAGCAGTTCCCCCCCGGGCGGCTACGAGCAGTACTTC. Its protein is CASSSPPGGYEQYF.